This entry features one T cell receptor (beta chain) sequence. Its antigen is unknown. Per-nucleotide qualities are absent, and no much larger clonotype sits a single base away. This record comes from a study of technical replicates of blood from several donors (dated by TCRdb to about 2017). Receptor libraries were prepared by the immunoSEQ multiplex PCR assay. In its TCRdb copy, this immuneACCESS table keeps in-frame sequences only and misses some clones. Where compared with another copy, unresolved V genes explain less than half of these, and the others have no known cause. The sample data list some 64,000 clones, and around 85% of these were observed just once. In total, the top ten clones hold approximately 5% of the sample. V is clipped by 10 bases and J by 3 bases, and the sequence between their germline boundaries is 17 bases long. Inclusive of the bounding cysteine and phenylalanine, the CDR3 is 14 residues long. The sequence is cut down to CDR3 DNA, 42 bases in frame from base 1. CDR1 SEHNR and CDR2 FQNEAQ were looked up in the germline V gene (reference sequence).

The sequence was collected from a human donor in good health. Some clones in this sample may be carry-over from other donors' samples. The source material was PBMCs. The chain joins TRBV7-9 to TRBJ2-3; TRBD2 might be the D gene, on 5 matching bases. The nucleotides are TGTGCCACCGCGGGTCAAGAGAGAACAGATACGCAGTATTTT. Its protein product is CATAGQERTDTQYF.